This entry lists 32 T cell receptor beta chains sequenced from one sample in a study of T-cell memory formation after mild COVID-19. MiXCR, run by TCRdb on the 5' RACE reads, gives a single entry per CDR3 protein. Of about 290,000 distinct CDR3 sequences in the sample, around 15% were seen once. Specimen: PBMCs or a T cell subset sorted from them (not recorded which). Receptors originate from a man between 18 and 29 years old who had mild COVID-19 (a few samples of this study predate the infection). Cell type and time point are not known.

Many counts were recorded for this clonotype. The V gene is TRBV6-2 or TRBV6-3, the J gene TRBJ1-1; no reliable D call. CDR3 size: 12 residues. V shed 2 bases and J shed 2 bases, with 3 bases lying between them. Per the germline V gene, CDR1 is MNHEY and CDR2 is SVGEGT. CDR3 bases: TGTGCCAGCAGTTACAGAAACACTGAAGCTTTCTTT. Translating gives CASSYRNTEAFF.

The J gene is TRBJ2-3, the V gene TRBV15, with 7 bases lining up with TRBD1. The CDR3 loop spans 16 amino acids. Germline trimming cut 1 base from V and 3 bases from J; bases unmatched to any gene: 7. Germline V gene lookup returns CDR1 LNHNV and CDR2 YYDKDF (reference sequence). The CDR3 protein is CATSRGPGTATDTQYF. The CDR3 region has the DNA TGTGCCACCAGCAGAGGGCCCGGGACAGCGACAGATACGCAGTATTTT.

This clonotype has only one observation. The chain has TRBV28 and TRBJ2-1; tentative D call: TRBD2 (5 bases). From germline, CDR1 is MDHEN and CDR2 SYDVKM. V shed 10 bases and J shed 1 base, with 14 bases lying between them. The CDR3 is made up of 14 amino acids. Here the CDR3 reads CATTAGISYNEQFF. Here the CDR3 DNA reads TGTGCCACCACAGCCGGGATTTCCTACAATGAGCAGTTCTTC.

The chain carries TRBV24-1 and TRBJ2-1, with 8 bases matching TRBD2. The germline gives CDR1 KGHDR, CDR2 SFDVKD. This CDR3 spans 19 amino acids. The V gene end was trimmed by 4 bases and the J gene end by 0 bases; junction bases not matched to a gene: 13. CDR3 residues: CATSDQNKLAVSSYNEQFF. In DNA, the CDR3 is TGTGCCACCAGTGACCAGAACAAACTAGCGGTAAGCTCCTACAATGAGCAGTTCTTC.

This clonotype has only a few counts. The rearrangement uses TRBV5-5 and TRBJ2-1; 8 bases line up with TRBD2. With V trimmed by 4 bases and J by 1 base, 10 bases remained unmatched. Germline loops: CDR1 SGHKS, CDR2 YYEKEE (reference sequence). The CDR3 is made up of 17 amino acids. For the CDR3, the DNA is TGTGCCAGCAGCACCTCGACCGGGGGGGCGTCCTACAATGAGCAGTTCTTC. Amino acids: CASSTSTGGASYNEQFF.

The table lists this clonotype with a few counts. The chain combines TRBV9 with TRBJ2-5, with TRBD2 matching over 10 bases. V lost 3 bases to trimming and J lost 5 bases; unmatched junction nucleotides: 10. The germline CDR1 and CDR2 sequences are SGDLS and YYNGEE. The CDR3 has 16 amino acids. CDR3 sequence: CASSAPAGGIRETQYF. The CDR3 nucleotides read TGTGCCAGCAGCGCTCCAGCGGGGGGGATACGGGAGACCCAGTACTTC.

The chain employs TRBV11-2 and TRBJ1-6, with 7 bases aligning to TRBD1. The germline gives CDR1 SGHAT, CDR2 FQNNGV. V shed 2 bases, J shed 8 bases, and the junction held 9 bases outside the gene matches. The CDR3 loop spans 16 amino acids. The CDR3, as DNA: TGTGCCAGCAGCTTACAGACAGGGCCTAGTGATTCACCCCTCCACTTT. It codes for CASSLQTGPSDSPLHF.

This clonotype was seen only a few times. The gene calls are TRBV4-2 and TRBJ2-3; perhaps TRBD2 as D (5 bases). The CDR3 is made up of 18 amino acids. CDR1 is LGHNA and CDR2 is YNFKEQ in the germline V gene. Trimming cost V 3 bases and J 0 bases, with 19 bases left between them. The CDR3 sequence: CASSQRAPFRTSTDTQYF. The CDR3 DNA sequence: TGTGCCAGCAGCCAGAGGGCGCCCTTCCGGACTAGCACAGATACGCAGTATTTT.

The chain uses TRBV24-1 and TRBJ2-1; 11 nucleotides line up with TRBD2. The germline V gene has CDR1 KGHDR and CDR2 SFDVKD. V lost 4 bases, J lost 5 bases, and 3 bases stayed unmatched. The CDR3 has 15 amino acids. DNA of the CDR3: TGTGCCACCAGTGAAGCTAGCGGGGGGAACAATGAGCAGTTCTTC. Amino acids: CATSEASGGNNEQFF.

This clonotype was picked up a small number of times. CDR3 loop: CATSIAGSLNEQFF. The CDR3 coding sequence is TGTGCCACCTCTATAGCGGGGTCCCTCAATGAGCAGTTCTTC. This chain connects TRBV6-6 to TRBJ2-1; 8 positions match TRBD2. CDR1 and CDR2 from the germline V gene are MNHNY and SVGAGI (reference sequence). The CDR3 runs 14 residues. V shed 10 bases, J shed 6 bases, and the junction held 11 bases outside the gene matches.

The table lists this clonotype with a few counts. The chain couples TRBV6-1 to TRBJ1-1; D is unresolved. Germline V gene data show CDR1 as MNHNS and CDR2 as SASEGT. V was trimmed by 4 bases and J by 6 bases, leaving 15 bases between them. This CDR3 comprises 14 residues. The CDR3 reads CASSAYAVKAEAFF. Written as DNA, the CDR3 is TGTGCCAGCAGTGCCTACGCGGTGAAGGCTGAAGCTTTCTTT.

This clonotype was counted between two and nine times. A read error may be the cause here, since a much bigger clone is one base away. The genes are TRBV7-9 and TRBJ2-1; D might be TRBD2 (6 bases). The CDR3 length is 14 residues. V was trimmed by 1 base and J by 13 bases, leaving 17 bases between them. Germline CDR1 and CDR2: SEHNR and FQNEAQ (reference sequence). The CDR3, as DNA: TGTGCCAGCAGCTTAGTGGGGACTCCCAACCACCAGTTCTTC. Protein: CASSLVGTPNHQFF.

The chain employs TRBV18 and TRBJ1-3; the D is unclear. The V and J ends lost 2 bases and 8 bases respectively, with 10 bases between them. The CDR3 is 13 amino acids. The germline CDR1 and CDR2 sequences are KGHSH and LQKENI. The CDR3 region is CASSPRPWDTIYF. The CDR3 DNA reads TGTGCCAGCTCACCAAGGCCCTGGGACACCATATATTTT.

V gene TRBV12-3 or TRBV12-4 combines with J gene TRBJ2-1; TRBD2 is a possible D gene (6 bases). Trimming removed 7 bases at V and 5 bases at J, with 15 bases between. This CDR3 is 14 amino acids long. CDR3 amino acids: CASTPLAINNEQFF. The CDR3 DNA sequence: TGTGCCAGCACCCCACTAGCAATAAACAATGAGCAGTTCTTC.

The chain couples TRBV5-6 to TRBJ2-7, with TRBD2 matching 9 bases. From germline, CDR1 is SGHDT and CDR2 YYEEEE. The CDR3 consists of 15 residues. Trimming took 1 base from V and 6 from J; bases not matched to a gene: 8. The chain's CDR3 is CASSLLAGGPSEQYV. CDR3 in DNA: TGTGCCAGCAGCTTGCTGGCGGGGGGGCCATCCGAGCAGTACGTC.

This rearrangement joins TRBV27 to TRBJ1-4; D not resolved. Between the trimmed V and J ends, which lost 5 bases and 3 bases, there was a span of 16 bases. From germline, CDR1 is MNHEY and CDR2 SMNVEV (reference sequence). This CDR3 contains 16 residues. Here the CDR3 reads CASSLTLALANEKLFF. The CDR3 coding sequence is TGTGCCAGCAGTCTTACCCTAGCCCTGGCTAATGAAAAACTGTTTTTT.

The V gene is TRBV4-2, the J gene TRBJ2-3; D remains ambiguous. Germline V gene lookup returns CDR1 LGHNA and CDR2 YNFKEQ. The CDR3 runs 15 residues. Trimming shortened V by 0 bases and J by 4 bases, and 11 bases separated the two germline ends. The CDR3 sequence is CASSQDYPAPDTQYF. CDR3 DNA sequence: TGTGCCAGCAGCCAAGACTACCCGGCCCCAGATACGCAGTATTTT.

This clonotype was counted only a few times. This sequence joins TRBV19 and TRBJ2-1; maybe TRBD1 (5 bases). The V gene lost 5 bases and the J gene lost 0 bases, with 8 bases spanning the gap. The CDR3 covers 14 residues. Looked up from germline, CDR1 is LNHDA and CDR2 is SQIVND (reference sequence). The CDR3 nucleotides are TGTGCCAGTAGTTCTACAGGCTCCTACAATGAGCAGTTCTTC. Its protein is CASSSTGSYNEQFF. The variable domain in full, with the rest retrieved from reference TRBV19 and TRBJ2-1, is DGGITQSPKYLFRKEGQNVTLSCEQNLNHDAMYWYRQDPGQGLRLIYYSQIVNDFQKGDIAEGYSVSREKKESFPLTVTSAQKNPTAFYLCASSSTGSYNEQFFGPGTRLTVL.

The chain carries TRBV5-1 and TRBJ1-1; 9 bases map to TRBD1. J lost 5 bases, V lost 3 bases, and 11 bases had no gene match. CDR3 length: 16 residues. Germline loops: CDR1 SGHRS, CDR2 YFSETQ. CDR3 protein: CASSYKVGGQGTEAFF. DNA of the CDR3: TGCGCCAGCAGCTACAAAGTTGGCGGACAGGGGACTGAAGCTTTCTTT.

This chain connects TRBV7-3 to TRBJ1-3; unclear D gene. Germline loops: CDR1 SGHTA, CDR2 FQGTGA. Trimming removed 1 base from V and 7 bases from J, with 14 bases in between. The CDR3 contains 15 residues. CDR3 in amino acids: CASSLIHDNSNTIYF. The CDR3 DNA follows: TGTGCCAGCAGCTTAATCCACGATAATTCGAACACCATATATTTT.

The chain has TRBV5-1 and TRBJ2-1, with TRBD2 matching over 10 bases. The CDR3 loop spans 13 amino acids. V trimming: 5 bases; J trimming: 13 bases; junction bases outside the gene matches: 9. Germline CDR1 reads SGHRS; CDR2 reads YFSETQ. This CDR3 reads CASSWLAGAAQFF. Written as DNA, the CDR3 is TGCGCCAGCAGTTGGCTAGCGGGGGCCGCTCAGTTCTTC. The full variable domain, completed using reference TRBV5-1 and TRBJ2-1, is KAGVTQTPRYLIKTRGQQVTLSCSPISGHRSVSWYQQTPGQGLQFLFEYFSETQRNKGNFPGRFSGRQFSNSRSEMNVSTLELGDSALYLCASSWLAGAAQFFGPGTRLTVL.

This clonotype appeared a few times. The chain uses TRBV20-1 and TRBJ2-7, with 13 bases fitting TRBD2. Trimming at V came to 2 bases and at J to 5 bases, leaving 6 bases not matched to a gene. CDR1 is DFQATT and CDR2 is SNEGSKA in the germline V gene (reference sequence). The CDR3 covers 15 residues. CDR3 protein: CSARHTSGGANEQYF. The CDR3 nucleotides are TGCAGTGCTAGACATACTAGCGGGGGGGCCAACGAGCAGTACTTC.

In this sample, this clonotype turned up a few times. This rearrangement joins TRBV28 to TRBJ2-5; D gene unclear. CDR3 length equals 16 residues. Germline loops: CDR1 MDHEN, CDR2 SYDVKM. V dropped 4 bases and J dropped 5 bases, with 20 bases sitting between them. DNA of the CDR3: TGTGCCAGCAGTTCCCCCCCCGGCGTGTTGGTGGAGACCCAGTACTTC. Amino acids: CASSSPPGVLVETQYF.

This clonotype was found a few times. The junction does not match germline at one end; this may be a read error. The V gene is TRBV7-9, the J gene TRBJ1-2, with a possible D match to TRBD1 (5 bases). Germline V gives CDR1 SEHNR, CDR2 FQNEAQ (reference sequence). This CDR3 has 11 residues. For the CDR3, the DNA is TGTGCCAGCAGGGCCACAGGAGACCCAATCTTC. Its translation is CASRATGDPIF. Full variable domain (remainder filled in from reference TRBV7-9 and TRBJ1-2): DTGVSQNPRHKITKRGQNVTFRCDPISEHNRLYWYRQTLGQGPEFLTYFQNEAQLEKSRLLSDRFSAERPKGSFSTLEIQRTEQGDSAMYLCASRATGDPIFGSGTRLTVV.

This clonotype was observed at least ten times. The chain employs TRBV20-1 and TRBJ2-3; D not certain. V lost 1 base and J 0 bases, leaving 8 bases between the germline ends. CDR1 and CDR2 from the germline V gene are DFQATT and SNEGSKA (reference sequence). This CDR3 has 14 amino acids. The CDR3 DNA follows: TGCAGTGCTAGAGGACTTGCGAGCACAGATACGCAGTATTTT. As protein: CSARGLASTDTQYF.

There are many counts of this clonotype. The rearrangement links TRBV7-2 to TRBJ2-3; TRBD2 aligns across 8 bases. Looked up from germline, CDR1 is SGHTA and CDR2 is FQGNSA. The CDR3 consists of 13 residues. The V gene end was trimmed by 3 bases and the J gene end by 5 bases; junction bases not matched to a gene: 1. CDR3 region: CASSFSGGDTQYF. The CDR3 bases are TGTGCCAGCAGCTTCAGCGGGGGAGATACGCAGTATTTT.

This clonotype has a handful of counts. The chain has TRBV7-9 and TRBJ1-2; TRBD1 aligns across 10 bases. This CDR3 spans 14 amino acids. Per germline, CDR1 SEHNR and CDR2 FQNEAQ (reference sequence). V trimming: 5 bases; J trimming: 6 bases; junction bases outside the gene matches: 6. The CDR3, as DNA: TGTGCCAGCAGCCCCTCTGGACAGGGGGATGGCTACACCTTC. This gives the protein CASSPSGQGDGYTF.

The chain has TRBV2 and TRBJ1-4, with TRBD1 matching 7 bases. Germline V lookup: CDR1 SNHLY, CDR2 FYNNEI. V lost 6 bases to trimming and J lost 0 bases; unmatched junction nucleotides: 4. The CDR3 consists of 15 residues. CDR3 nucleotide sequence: TGTGCCAGCAGCGGGACAGTTGCAACTAATGAAAAACTGTTTTTT. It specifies CASSGTVATNEKLFF.

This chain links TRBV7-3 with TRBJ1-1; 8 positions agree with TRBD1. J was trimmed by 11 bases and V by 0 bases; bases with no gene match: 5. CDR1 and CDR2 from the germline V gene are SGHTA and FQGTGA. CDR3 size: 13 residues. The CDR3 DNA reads TGTGCCAGCAGCTTAACGACAGGGGTAGGCGCTTTCTTT. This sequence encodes CASSLTTGVGAFF.

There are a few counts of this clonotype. Here the CDR3 DNA reads TGTGCCAGCAGTTCACTAGCGGGGGGCATCACAGATACGCAGTATTTT. It specifies CASSSLAGGITDTQYF. V usage is TRBV12-3 or TRBV12-4 and J usage is TRBJ2-3; 12 bases are a match to TRBD2. This CDR3 region has 16 residues. Trimming cost V 4 bases and J 2 bases; bases outside gene matches: 4.

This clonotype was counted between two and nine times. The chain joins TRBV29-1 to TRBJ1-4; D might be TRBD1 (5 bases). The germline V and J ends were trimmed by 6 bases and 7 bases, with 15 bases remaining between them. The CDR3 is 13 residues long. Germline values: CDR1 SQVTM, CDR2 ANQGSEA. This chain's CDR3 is CSVGTPGTEKLFF. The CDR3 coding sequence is TGCAGCGTAGGTACGCCGGGGACTGAAAAACTGTTTTTT.

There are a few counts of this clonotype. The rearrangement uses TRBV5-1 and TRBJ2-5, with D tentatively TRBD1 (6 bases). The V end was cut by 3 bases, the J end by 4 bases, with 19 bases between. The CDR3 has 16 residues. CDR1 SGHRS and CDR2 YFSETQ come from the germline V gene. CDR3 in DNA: TGCGCCAGCAGCTCCGCCGGGACAAAGAGGGGAGAGACCCAGTACTTC. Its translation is CASSSAGTKRGETQYF. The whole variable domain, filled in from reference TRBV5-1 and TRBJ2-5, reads KAGVTQTPRYLIKTRGQQVTLSCSPISGHRSVSWYQQTPGQGLQFLFEYFSETQRNKGNFPGRFSGRQFSNSRSEMNVSTLELGDSALYLCASSSAGTKRGETQYFGPGTRLLVL.